This TCR beta chain was sequenced during a study of blood T cell repertoires in COVID-19. Whole-study context: COVID-19 samples collected from the United States, Italy and Spain covered acute and convalescent phases. PBMCs, B-cell-depleted T cells, or T cells provided the cDNA or gDNA that made up the material.

Authors' data handling: Reference gene primer amplification gave nucleated cell count estimates. Assay: immunoSEQ multiplex PCR; the TCRdb copy retains only in-frame clones and omits some. V and J calls plus clone size are reproduced from that table; the DNA served to infer D and trimming. The sample lists 150,000 or so clones; roughly 73% were seen once. Germline-derived CDR1 and CDR2 are MNHEY and SMNVEV (reference sequence). The length of the CDR3 is 15 residues. The germline V and J ends were trimmed by 8 bases and 2 bases, with 18 bases remaining between them. V and J are TRBV27 and TRBJ1-2; D ambiguous. What was sequenced was peripheral blood. The TCR originated in a woman aged 45-65 years with active or convalescent COVID-19. The CDR3 here is CASATVRGPNYGYTF. The CDR3 DNA reads as TGTGCCAGCGCCACGGTTCGGGGTCCGAACTATGGCTACACCTTC.